This T cell receptor (beta chain) was sequenced during a study of blood T cell repertoires in COVID-19 (dated by TCRdb to the early 2020s). Regarding the complete study: Samples from collaborators originated in the United States, Italy and Spain and spanned both the acute and convalescent phases of COVID-19. The prospective study material was composed of cDNA or gDNA derived from T cells, B-cell-depleted T cells, or PBMCs. Deeply sampled blood TCRbeta repertoires from subjects exposed to, actively infected with, or recovered from COVID-19 were included in the dataset. Sample metadata almost always included a de-identified subject ID, COVID-19 status, age in years and sex. Where available, HLA class I and class II types were obtained from metadata supplied by the sample provider rather than from assay-based typing. A freely available public database, intended as a resource for researchers studying the immune response to SARS-CoV-2, is where the repertoires were released. The samples were drawn from two sources: the first 160 participants of the ongoing ImmuneRACE study, and 1,000 to 1,500 subjects contributed by 6 global collaborators.

Each collaborating institution followed its own protocols to collect whole blood in K2EDTA tubes. For TCRbeta analysis, collaborators shipped samples in one of three forms: frozen whole blood, isolated PBMCs, or DNA extracted from either of those sample types. TCRbeta CDR3 regions were amplified from genomic DNA by means of the immunoSEQ Assay, a bias-controlled multiplex PCR. As for the authors' bioinformatics: Nucleated cell counts per sample were estimated from amplification of reference gene primers within the assay. Sequence reads were collapsed and filtered to measure the absolute abundance of every unique TCRbeta CDR3 rearrangement. For each sample, productive Simpson clonality was calculated as the square root of Simpson's diversity index across productive rearrangements. What TCRdb holds here is the immuneACCESS table cut down to in-frame rearrangements. Part of the clones is not present; checked against another copy, under half of the missing clones reflect an unresolved V gene, and the others are unexplained. That table gives V, J and clone size, and the DNA gave D and trimming. This sample gives about 150,000 clones in total; 80% to 90% of them show up just once. The ten largest make up around 4% of the sample.

Concerning this clone: Its antigen remains unidentified. Base qualities are not at hand, and no much larger clone is one base apart.

The full study reports these points: The amount of clinical and demographic metadata varied by source and participant and was provided uncurated.

The CDR3 starts with the cysteine, ends with the phenylalanine, and has 15 residues. Here the CDR3 DNA is all that survives: 45 bases in frame from base 1. V has 8 bases trimmed and J has 2 bases trimmed; junction bases matching no gene number 9. Reading the germline V gene gives CDR1 SNHLY and CDR2 FYNNEI. The clonotype comes from a woman aged 70 to 79 with acute or convalescent COVID-19. The V gene is TRBV2 and the J gene is TRBJ2-7; 10 bases in between match TRBD1. Input material: peripheral blood. The sequence in DNA is TGTGCCAGCTTGGGACCGGGACAGGGGACCTACGAGCAGTACTTC. It translates as CASLGPGQGTYEQYF.